This T cell receptor beta chain was retrieved from a study of blood T cell repertoires in COVID-19 (dated by TCRdb to about 2020). At the level of the whole study: Samples covering the acute and convalescent phases of COVID-19 were provided by collaborators in the United States, Italy and Spain. The material from the prospective study consisted of cDNA or gDNA derived from T cells, B-cell-depleted T cells, or PBMCs. The dataset comprised deeply sampled blood TCRbeta repertoires from subjects exposed to, actively infected with, or recovered from COVID-19. The repertoires were made available in a free public database intended to serve as a resource for research on the immune response to SARS-CoV-2. Samples came from the ongoing ImmuneRACE study (first 160 participants) plus 1,254 subjects from 6 global collaborators. The sample metadata nearly always contained a de-identified subject ID, COVID-19 status, age in years and sex. Where available, HLA class I and class II types were taken from metadata supplied by the sample provider and were not determined by assay-based typing.

Results and caveats for the whole study, not just this receptor: How much clinical and demographic metadata was included differed by source and by participant, and the metadata was provided uncurated.

TCRbeta CDR3 regions were amplified from genomic DNA by means of the immunoSEQ Assay, a bias-controlled multiplex PCR. As for how the authors treated the data: The number of nucleated cells in each sample was estimated from the amplification of reference gene primers within the assay. To quantify the absolute abundance of each unique TCRbeta CDR3 rearrangement, sequence reads were collapsed and filtered. For each sample, productive Simpson clonality was calculated by taking the square root of Simpson's diversity index across productive rearrangements. In TCRdb, the immuneACCESS table is reduced to in-frame sequences with V and J assigned. These tables do not hold every clone; where another copy was compared, an unresolved V gene accounts for under half, and the others remain unexplained. V and J calls plus clone size are reproduced from that table; the DNA served to infer D and trimming. Within this sample are 140,000 to 150,000 clones, with nearly 85% of them counted one time only. The top ten clonotypes cover more than 40% of the sample.

Sequences SGHKS (CDR1) and YYEKEE (CDR2) are obtained from the germline V gene (reference sequence). V is reduced by 2 bases and J by 4 bases, leaving a spacing of 6 bases between them. The CDR3 sequence holds 13 residues, the cysteine and phenylalanine included. Left in the record is the CDR3 DNA by itself, 39 bases read in frame from the first base. This clone was counted between two and nine times. Its target antigen remains unknown. The record has no base qualities; no much larger clone is one base away. The collaborating institutions used their own protocols to collect whole blood in K2EDTA tubes. Collaborator samples were shipped for TCRbeta analysis as frozen whole blood, isolated PBMCs, or DNA extracted from either sample type.

The chain is encoded by TRBV5-5 joined to TRBJ1-4, with no confident D gene call. The sequence was obtained from a human donor in a cohort sampled during active COVID-19. The specimen sequenced was peripheral blood. The CDR3 reads CASSFRGNEKLFF. The nucleotide sequence is given as TGTGCCAGCAGCTTCCGGGGTAATGAAAAACTGTTTTTT. Outside the CDR3, residues come from the reference TRBV5-5 and TRBJ1-4 proteins, so the full variable domain is: DAGVTQSPTHLIKTRGQQVTLRCSPISGHKSVSWYQQVLGQGPQFIFQYYEKEERGRGNFPDRFSARQFPNYSSELNVNALLLGDSALYLCASSFRGNEKLFFGSGTQLSVL.